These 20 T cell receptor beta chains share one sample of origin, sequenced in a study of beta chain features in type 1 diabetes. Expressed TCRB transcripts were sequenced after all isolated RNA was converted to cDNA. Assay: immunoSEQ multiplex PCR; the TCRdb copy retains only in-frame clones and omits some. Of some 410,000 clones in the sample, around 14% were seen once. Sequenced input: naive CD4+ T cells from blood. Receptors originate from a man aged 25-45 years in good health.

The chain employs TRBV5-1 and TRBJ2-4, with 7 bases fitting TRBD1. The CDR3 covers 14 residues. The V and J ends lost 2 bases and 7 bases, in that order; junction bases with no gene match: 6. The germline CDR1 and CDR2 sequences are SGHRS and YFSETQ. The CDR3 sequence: CASSLGDRANIQYF. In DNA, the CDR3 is TGCGCCAGCAGCTTAGGAGACAGGGCGAACATTCAGTACTTC. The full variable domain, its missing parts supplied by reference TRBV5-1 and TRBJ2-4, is KAGVTQTPRYLIKTRGQQVTLSCSPISGHRSVSWYQQTPGQGLQFLFEYFSETQRNKGNFPGRFSGRQFSNSRSEMNVSTLELGDSALYLCASSLGDRANIQYFGAGTRLSVL.

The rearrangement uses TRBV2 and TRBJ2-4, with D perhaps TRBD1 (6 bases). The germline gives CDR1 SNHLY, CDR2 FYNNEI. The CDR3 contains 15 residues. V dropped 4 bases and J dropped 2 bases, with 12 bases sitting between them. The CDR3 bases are TGTGCCAGCAGTGGGGGGCAATGGACCAAAAACATTCAGTACTTC. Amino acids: CASSGGQWTKNIQYF.

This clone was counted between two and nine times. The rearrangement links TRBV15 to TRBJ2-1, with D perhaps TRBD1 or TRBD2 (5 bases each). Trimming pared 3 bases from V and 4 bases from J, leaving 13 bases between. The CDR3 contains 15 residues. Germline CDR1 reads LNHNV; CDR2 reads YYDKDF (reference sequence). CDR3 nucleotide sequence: TGTGCCACCAGCAGGACAGTAGCGCGTTACAATGAGCAGTTCTTC. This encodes CATSRTVARYNEQFF.

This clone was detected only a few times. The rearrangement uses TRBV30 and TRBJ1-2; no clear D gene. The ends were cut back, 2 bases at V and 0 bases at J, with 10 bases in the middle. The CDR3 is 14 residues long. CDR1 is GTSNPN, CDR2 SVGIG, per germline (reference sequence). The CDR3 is CAWSRPGTNYGYTF. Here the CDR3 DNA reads TGTGCCTGGAGTAGGCCGGGGACTAACTATGGCTACACCTTC.

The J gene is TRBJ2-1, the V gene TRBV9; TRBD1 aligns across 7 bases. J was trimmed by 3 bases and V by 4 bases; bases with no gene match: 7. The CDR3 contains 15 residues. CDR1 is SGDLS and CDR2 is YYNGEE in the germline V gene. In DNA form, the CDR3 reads TGTGCCAGCAGCTCCAGACAGGGCAGCTACAATGAGCAGTTCTTC. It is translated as CASSSRQGSYNEQFF.

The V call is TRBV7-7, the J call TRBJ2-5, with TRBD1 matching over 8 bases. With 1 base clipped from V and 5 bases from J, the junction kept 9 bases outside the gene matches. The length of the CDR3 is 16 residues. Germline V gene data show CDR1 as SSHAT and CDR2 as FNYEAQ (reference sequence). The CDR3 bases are TGTGCCAGCAGCTTAGGAGGGGGACAGGTGTGGGAGACCCAGTACTTC. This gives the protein CASSLGGGQVWETQYF.

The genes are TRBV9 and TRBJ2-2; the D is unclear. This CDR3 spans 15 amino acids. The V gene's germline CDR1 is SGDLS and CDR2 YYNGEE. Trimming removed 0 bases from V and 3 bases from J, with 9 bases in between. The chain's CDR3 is CASSVGQTYTGELFF. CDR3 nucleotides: TGTGCCAGCAGCGTAGGTCAGACTTACACCGGGGAGCTGTTTTTT.

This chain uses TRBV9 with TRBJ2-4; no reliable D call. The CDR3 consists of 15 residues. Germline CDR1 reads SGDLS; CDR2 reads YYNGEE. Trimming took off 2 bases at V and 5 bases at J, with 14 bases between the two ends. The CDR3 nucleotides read TGTGCCAGCAGCGTCGGATGGGCGAGCCAAAACATTCAGTACTTC. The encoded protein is CASSVGWASQNIQYF.

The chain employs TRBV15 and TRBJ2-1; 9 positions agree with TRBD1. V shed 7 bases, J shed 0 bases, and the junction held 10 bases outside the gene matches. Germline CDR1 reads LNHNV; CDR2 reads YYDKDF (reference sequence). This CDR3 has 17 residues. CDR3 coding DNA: TGTGCCACCACCACAGGGGGCGTAATTAACTCCTACAATGAGCAGTTCTTC. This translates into CATTTGGVINSYNEQFF.

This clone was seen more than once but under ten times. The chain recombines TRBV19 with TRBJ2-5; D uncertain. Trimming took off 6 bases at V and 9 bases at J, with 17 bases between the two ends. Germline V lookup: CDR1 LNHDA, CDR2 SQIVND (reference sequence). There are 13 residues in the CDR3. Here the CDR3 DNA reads TGTGCCAGTAGACCGGGCCGCGATTTACCCCAGTACTTC. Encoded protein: CASRPGRDLPQYF.

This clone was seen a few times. The CDR3 sequence is CASSTHGEGYNEQFF. The CDR3 bases are TGTGCCAGCAGCACACACGGAGAGGGCTACAATGAGCAGTTCTTC. V usage is TRBV27 and J usage is TRBJ2-1; maybe TRBD2 (5 bases). The V gene's germline CDR1 is MNHEY and CDR2 SMNVEV (reference sequence). V was clipped by 6 bases and J by 3 bases, with 15 bases between them. The CDR3 runs to 15 residues.

The chain's CDR3 is CASSFGTSSETQYF. In DNA form, the CDR3 reads TGTGCCAGCAGCTTCGGCACATCCTCGGAGACCCAGTACTTC. This chain uses TRBV11-2 with TRBJ2-5, with D unclear. This CDR3 is built from 14 residues. Germline CDR1 and CDR2: SGHAT and FQNNGV. V was pared by 3 bases and J by 5 bases, with 13 bases between.

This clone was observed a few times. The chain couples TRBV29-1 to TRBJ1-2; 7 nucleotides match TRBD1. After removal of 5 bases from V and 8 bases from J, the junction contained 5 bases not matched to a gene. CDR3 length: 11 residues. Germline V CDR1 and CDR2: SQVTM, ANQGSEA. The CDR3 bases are TGCAGCGTTCAAGGGGGCAAAGGCTACACCTTC. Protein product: CSVQGGKGYTF. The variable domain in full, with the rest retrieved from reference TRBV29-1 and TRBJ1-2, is SAVISQKPSRDICQRGTSLTIQCQVDSQVTMMFWYRQQPGQSLTLIATANQGSEATYESGFVIDKFPISRPNLTFSTLTVSNMSPEDSSIYLCSVQGGKGYTFGSGTRLTVV.

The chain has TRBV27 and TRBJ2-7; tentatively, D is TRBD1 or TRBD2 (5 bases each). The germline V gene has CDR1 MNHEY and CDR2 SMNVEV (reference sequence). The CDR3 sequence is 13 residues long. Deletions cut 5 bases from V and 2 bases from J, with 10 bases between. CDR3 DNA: TGTGCCAGCAGTCCGAGGGGTCCCTACGAGCAGTACGTC. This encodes CASSPRGPYEQYV.

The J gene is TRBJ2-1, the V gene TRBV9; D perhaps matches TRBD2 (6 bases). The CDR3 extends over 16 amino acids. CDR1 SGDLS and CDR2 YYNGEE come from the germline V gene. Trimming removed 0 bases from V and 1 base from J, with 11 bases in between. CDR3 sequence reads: CASSVGSGQSYNEQFF. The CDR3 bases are TGTGCCAGCAGCGTAGGTAGCGGCCAGTCCTACAATGAGCAGTTCTTC.

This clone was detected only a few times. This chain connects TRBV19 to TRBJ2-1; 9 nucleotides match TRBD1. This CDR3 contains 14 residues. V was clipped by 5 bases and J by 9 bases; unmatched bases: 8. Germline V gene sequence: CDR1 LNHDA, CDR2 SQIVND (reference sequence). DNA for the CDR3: TGTGCCAGTAGTGGGGACAGGGCTAGGGGTGAGCAGTTCTTC. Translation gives CASSGDRARGEQFF.

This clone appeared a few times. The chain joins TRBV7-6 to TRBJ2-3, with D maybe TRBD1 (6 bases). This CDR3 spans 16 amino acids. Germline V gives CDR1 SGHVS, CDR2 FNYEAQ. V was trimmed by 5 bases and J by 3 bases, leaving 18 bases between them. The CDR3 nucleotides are TGTGCCAGCAGCACAGGGATCCACACCGGTACAGATACGCAGTATTTT. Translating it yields CASSTGIHTGTDTQYF.

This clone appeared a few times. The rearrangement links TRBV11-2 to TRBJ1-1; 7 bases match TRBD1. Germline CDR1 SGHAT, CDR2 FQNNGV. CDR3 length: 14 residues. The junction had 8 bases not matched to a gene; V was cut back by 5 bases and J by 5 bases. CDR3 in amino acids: CASSRTRGSTEAFF. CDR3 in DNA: TGTGCCAGCAGCAGAACCAGGGGGTCGACTGAAGCTTTCTTT. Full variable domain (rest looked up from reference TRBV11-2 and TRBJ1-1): EAGVAQSPRYKIIEKRQSVAFWCNPISGHATLYWYQQILGQGPKLLIQFQNNGVVDDSQLPKDRFSAERLKGVDSTLKIQPAKLEDSAVYLCASSRTRGSTEAFFGQGTRLTVV.

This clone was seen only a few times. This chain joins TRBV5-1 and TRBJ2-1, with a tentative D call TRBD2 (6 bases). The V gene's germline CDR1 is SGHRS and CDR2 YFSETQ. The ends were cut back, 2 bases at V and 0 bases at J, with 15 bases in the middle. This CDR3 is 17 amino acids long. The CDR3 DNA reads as TGCGCCAGCAGCTTATTTGGCGGGACTGCCTCCTACAATGAGCAGTTCTTC. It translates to CASSLFGGTASYNEQFF.

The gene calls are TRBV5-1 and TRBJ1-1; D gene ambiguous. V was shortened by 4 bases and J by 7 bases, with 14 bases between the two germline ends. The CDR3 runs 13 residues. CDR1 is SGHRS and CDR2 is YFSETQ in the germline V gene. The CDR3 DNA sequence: TGCGCCAGCAGCCCCCTGTCATCGGGTGAAGCTTTCTTT. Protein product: CASSPLSSGEAFF.